The rows below give T cell receptor beta chains drawn from one sample of a study of Graves' ophthalmopathy and Graves' hyperthyroidism. Using its own MiXCR run on the multiplex PCR reads, TCRdb lists one record per CDR3 protein. The sample carries approximately 700,000 distinct CDR3 sequences, approximately 40% recorded once. The sequenced material came from peripheral blood. These receptors originate from an adult man with Graves' ophthalmopathy. Both conserved end residues are part of each CDR3. The order of the fields is J gene, V gene, CDR3 protein.

j_call: TRBJ1-1; v_call: TRBV5-1; cdr3_aa: CASSTGTLNTEAFF
j_call: TRBJ1-2; v_call: TRBV6-5; cdr3_aa: CASRPTGGAGYGYTF
j_call: TRBJ2-7; v_call: TRBV6-5; cdr3_aa: CASSYLHRQGDSYEQYF
j_call: TRBJ2-7; v_call: TRBV12-3/TRBV12-4; cdr3_aa: CASNTRGTGRYEQYF
j_call: TRBJ1-2; v_call: TRBV14; cdr3_aa: CASSQGGGGGYGYTF
j_call: TRBJ2-7; v_call: TRBV20-1; cdr3_aa: CSARIGRANEQYF
j_call: TRBJ2-5; v_call: TRBV20-1; cdr3_aa: CSALMGTSGEETQYF
j_call: TRBJ1-2; v_call: TRBV20-1; cdr3_aa: CSAKSGTGKSYGYTF
j_call: TRBJ1-2; v_call: TRBV5-1; cdr3_aa: CASSPTLNRGNYGYTF
j_call: TRBJ1-5; v_call: TRBV20-1; cdr3_aa: CSARDQTGRGNQPQHF
j_call: TRBJ2-7; v_call: TRBV20-1; cdr3_aa: CSARGQGAEEQYF
j_call: TRBJ1-2; v_call: TRBV29-1; cdr3_aa: CSVEKKGSDYGYTF
j_call: TRBJ2-7; v_call: TRBV19; cdr3_aa: CASSTGTGRISLYEQYF
j_call: TRBJ1-2; v_call: TRBV15; cdr3_aa: CAKRPTGRRGDYGYTF
j_call: TRBJ2-5; v_call: TRBV20-1; cdr3_aa: CSAQTAIQETQYF
j_call: TRBJ2-5; v_call: TRBV9; cdr3_aa: CASSVLGKETQYF
j_call: TRBJ2-6; v_call: TRBV7-2; cdr3_aa: CASGKGGGSSGANVLTF
j_call: TRBJ2-2; v_call: TRBV24-1; cdr3_aa: CATSDQRIGWVNTGELFF
j_call: TRBJ1-2; v_call: TRBV29-1; cdr3_aa: CSVGTGAYGYTF
j_call: TRBJ2-7; v_call: TRBV10-3; cdr3_aa: CATRDIAYEQYF
j_call: TRBJ1-1; v_call: TRBV6-6; cdr3_aa: CASSYGEGSTEAFF
j_call: TRBJ2-2; v_call: TRBV9; cdr3_aa: CASSYRTSPSNTGELFF
j_call: TRBJ1-2; v_call: TRBV7-2; cdr3_aa: CASSLALDSDGYTF
j_call: TRBJ1-5; v_call: TRBV4-2; cdr3_aa: CASSQIQGASQPQHF
j_call: TRBJ2-5; v_call: TRBV7-6; cdr3_aa: CASSSYGGKTQYF
j_call: TRBJ2-2; v_call: TRBV19; cdr3_aa: CASKDRALTGELFF
j_call: TRBJ2-5; v_call: TRBV25-1; cdr3_aa: CASSDLSATGAGEGKTQYF
j_call: TRBJ1-1; v_call: TRBV20-1; cdr3_aa: CSARDLAGVNTEAFF
j_call: TRBJ2-7; v_call: TRBV2; cdr3_aa: CASSYGTGGEEQYF
j_call: TRBJ2-6; v_call: TRBV19; cdr3_aa: CASSIARGAGANVLTF
j_call: TRBJ2-7; v_call: TRBV7-9; cdr3_aa: CASSLVDSREVLRYEQYF
j_call: TRBJ1-4; v_call: TRBV15; cdr3_aa: CATRKDRGSLEKLFF
j_call: TRBJ2-5; v_call: TRBV15; cdr3_aa: CATSRYRDQETQYF
j_call: TRBJ2-6; v_call: TRBV7-9; cdr3_aa: CASSLRVGDRTEAF
j_call: TRBJ2-2; v_call: TRBV10-3; cdr3_aa: CAISDRGNTGELFF
j_call: TRBJ1-3; v_call: TRBV7-9; cdr3_aa: CASSLGVGSETGSGNTIYF
j_call: TRBJ2-7; v_call: TRBV28; cdr3_aa: CASSLQGKSEQYF
j_call: TRBJ1-1; v_call: TRBV10-2; cdr3_aa: CASRTTFTGTEAFF
j_call: TRBJ2-7; v_call: TRBV4-2; cdr3_aa: CASSHDEGGTYEQYF
j_call: TRBJ1-3; v_call: TRBV11-1; cdr3_aa: CASSLGTGGSGNTIYF
j_call: TRBJ2-2; v_call: TRBV2; cdr3_aa: CASYFSGGPGTGELFF
j_call: TRBJ1-1; v_call: TRBV12-3/TRBV12-4; cdr3_aa: CASRLWGQRVAFF
j_call: TRBJ1-2; v_call: TRBV12-3/TRBV12-4; cdr3_aa: CASSSQGATGYTF
j_call: TRBJ1-2; v_call: TRBV5-1; cdr3_aa: CASSLVGRNYGYTF
j_call: TRBJ1-5; v_call: TRBV12-3/TRBV12-4; cdr3_aa: CASSPGQENQPQHF
j_call: TRBJ1-1; v_call: TRBV19; cdr3_aa: CASSTGQGYGNTEAFF
j_call: TRBJ2-3; v_call: TRBV2; cdr3_aa: CASRGTQGRDTQYF